This TCR beta chain was recorded in a study of cytomegalovirus exposure and HLA in healthy donors. V dropped 7 bases and J dropped 4; count of bases not matched to a gene: 9. This CDR3 region has 15 residues. Germline values: CDR1 SEHNR, CDR2 FQNEAQ (reference sequence). 13 Jbeta primers and 60 Vbeta primers were used for the PCR. Measured with immunoSEQ multiplex PCR; TCRdb has only the in-frame clones, and not every one. In the table there are 200,000 or so clones, about 77% of which are singletons. The chain recombines TRBV7-9 with TRBJ2-3; TRBD2 aligns across 9 bases. The clonotype was recovered from a woman younger than 45 in good health and CMV-seronegative. Material for sequencing was PBMCs. The CDR3 loop reads CASNLGGRAADTQYF. The DNA for the CDR3 is TGTGCCAGCAATCTAGGCGGGAGGGCCGCAGATACGCAGTATTTT.